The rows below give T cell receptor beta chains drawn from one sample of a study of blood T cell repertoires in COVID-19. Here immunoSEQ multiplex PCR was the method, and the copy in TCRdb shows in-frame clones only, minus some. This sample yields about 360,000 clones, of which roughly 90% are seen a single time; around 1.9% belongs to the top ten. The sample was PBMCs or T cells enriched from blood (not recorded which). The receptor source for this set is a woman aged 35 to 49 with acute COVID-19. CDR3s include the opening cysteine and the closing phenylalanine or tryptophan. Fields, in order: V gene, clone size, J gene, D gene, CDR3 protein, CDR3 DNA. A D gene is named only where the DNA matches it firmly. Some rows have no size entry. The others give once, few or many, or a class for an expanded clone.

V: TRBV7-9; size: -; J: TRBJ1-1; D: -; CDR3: CASSLWGENTEAFF; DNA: TGTGCCAGCAGCTTGTGGGGAGAGAACACTGAAGCTTTCTTT
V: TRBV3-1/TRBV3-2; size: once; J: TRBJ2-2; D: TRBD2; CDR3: CASSHRAGGGTGELFF; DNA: TGTGCCAGCAGCCATCGAGCGGGGGGCGGTACCGGGGAGCTGTTTTTT
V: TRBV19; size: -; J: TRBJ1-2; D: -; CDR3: CASSARDTSIFYGYTF; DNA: TGTGCCAGTAGTGCTCGGGACACATCAATTTTCTATGGCTACACCTTC
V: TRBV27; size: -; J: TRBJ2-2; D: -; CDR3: CASSIVQVNTGELFF; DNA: TGTGCCAGCAGTATCGTACAGGTTAACACCGGGGAGCTGTTTTTT
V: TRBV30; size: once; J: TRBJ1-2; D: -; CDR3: CAWTPSLPGNYGYTF; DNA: TGTGCCTGGACCCCTTCGCTCCCCGGGAACTATGGCTACACCTTC
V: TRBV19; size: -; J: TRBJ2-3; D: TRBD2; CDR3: CASSRVAGGSSTDTQYF; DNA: TGTGCCAGTAGTAGAGTAGCGGGGGGGTCTAGCACAGATACGCAGTATTTT
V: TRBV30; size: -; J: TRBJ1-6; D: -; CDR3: CAWSATVYNSPLHF; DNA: TGTGCCTGGAGTGCGACTGTCTATAATTCACCCCTCCACTTT
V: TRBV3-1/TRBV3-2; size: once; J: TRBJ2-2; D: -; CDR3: CASSQDRVGGELFF; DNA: TGTGCCAGCAGCCAAGATCGGGTTGGCGGGGAGCTGTTTTTT
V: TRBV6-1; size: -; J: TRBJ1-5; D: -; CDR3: CASSEGRGRQPQHF; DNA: TGTGCCAGCAGTGAAGGGAGGGGTCGTCAGCCCCAGCATTTT
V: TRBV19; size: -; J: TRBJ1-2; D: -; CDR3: CASGGVPRGYTF; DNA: TGTGCCAGTGGGGGGGTCCCTCGGGGCTACACCTTC
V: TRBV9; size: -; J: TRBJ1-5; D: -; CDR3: CASSAGGDSQPQHF; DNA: TGTGCCAGCAGCGCTGGGGGGGATAGTCAGCCCCAGCATTTT
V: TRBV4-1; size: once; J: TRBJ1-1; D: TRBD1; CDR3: CASSHGTAMNTEAFF; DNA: TGCGCCAGCAGCCACGGGACAGCGATGAACACTGAAGCTTTCTTT
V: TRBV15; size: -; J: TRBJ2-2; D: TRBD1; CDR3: CATSIPWAGGKGTGELFF; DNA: TGTGCCACCAGCATCCCCTGGGCAGGGGGCAAAGGTACCGGGGAGCTGTTTTTT
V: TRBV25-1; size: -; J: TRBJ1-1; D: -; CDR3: CASSERGMNTEAFF; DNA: TGTGCCAGCAGTGAACGAGGTATGAACACTGAAGCTTTCTTT
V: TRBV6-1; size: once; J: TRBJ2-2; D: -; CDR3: CASSERSGNTGELFF; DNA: TGTGCCAGCAGTGAAAGGTCAGGAAACACCGGGGAGCTGTTTTTT
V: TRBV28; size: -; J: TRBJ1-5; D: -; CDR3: CASVPGSGAPQHF; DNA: TGTGCCAGCGTTCCTGGGTCGGGAGCGCCCCAGCATTTT
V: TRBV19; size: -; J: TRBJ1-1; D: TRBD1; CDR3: CASRTNAQGAGEAFF; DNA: TGTGCCAGTAGAACCAATGCACAGGGGGCGGGTGAAGCTTTCTTT
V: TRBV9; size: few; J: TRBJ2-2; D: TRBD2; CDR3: CASSGTSGGGELFF; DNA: TGTGCCAGCAGCGGGACTAGCGGAGGGGGGGAGCTGTTTTTT
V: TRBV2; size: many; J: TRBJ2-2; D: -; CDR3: CASSVGQFNTGELFF; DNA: TGTGCCAGCAGTGTGGGGCAGTTTAACACCGGGGAGCTGTTTTTT
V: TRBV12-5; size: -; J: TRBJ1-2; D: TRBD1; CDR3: CASGFRDRERYGYTF; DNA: TGTGCTAGTGGTTTCCGGGACAGGGAGAGGTATGGCTACACCTTC
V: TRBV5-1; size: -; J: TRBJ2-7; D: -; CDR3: CASSTGDSYEQYF; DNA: TGCGCCAGCAGCACAGGGGACTCTTACGAGCAGTACTTC
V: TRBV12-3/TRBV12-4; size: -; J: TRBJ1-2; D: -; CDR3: CASSLTSGYGYTF; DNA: TGTGCCAGCAGTTTAACGAGCGGGTATGGCTACACCTTC
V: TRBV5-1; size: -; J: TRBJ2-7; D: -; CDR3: CASSPRVGLNEQYF; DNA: TGCGCCAGCAGCCCCAGGGTAGGGTTGAACGAGCAGTACTTC
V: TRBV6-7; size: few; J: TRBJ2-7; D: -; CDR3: CASSYRPGTSYEQYF; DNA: TGTGCCAGCAGTTACCGCCCGGGGACATCCTACGAGCAGTACTTC
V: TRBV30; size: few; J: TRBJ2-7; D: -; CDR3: CAWGKSYEQYF; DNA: TGTGCCTGGGGCAAATCCTACGAGCAGTACTTC
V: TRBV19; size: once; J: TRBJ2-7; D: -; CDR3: CASSPPGRTYEQYF; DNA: TGTGCCAGTAGTCCCCCAGGAAGAACCTACGAGCAGTACTTC
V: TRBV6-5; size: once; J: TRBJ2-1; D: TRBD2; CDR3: CASSYHGTSAIEQFF; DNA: TGTGCCAGCAGTTACCACGGGACTAGCGCGATAGAGCAGTTCTTC
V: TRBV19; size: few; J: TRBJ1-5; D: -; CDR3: CASSIVSYQPQHF; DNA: TGTGCCAGTAGTATAGTTAGTTATCAGCCCCAGCATTTT
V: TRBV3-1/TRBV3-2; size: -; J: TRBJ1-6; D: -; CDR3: CASSQDLRGFEPLHF; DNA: TGTGCCAGCAGCCAAGACTTGCGGGGGTTTGAACCCCTCCACTTT
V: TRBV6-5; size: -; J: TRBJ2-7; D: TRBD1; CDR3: CASSLDRAAYEQYF; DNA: TGTGCCAGCAGCCTAGACAGGGCAGCCTACGAGCAGTACTTC
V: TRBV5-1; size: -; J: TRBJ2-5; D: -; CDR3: CASSLESSRETQYF; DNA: TGCGCCAGCAGCTTGGAAAGTAGTCGGGAGACCCAGTACTTC
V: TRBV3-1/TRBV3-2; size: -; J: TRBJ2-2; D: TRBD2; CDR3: CASRRSRGGNTGELFF; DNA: TGTGCCAGCAGGCGGTCACGGGGGGGGAACACCGGGGAGCTGTTTTTT
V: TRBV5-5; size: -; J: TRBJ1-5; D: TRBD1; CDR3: CASSLVGNTQGRPQHF; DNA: TGTGCCAGCAGCTTGGTTGGGAATACACAGGGGAGGCCCCAGCATTTT
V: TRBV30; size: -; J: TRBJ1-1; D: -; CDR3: CAYRQEAEAFF; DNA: TGTGCCTATAGGCAGGAGGCTGAAGCTTTCTTT
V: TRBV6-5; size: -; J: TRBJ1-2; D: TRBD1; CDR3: CASSPTSGGVGGYTF; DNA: TGTGCCAGCAGTCCGACTTCAGGGGGCGTTGGTGGCTACACCTTC
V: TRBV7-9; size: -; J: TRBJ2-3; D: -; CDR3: CASSLGLRGVGTQYF; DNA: TGTGCCAGCAGCTTAGGTCTCAGGGGAGTGGGTACGCAGTATTTT
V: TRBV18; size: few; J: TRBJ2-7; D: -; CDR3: CASSPRSGGGRSYEQYF; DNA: TGTGCCAGCTCACCACGGTCCGGCGGGGGCCGCTCCTACGAGCAGTACTTC
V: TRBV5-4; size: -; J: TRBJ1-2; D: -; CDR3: CASSLERVEYGYTF; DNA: TGTGCCAGCAGCTTGGAGAGGGTGGAATATGGCTACACCTTC
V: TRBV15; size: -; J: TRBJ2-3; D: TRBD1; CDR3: CATKLTGGITDTQYF; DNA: TGTGCCACCAAGTTGACAGGGGGCATAACAGATACGCAGTATTTT
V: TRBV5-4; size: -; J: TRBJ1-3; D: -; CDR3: CASSLSLARGNTIYF; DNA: TGTGCCAGCAGCTTGTCTCTAGCCCGGGGAAACACCATATATTTT
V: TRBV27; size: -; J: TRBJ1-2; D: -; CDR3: CASGPQGFVYGYTF; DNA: TGTGCCAGCGGGCCCCAGGGTTTTGTTTATGGCTACACCTTC
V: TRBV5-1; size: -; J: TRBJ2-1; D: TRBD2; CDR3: CARSSGGGGGEQFF; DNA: TGCGCCCGCAGCTCCGGGGGGGGTGGTGGTGAGCAGTTCTTC
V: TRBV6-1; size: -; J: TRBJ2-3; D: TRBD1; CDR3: CASSEVLTGLGTDTQYF; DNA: TGTGCCAGCAGTGAAGTATTGACAGGGCTTGGCACAGATACGCAGTATTTT
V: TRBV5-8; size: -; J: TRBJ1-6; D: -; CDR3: CASSLDVGVLYNSPLHF; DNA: TGTGCCAGCAGCTTGGATGTGGGAGTTCTCTATAATTCACCCCTCCACTTT
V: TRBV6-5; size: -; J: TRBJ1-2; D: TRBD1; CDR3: CASSNGRGRSYGYTF; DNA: TGTGCCAGCAGTAACGGGAGGGGGCGATCCTATGGCTACACCTTC
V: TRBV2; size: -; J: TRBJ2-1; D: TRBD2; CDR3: CASSGKLGLAGRVNEQFF; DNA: TGTGCCAGCAGTGGTAAACTGGGACTAGCGGGGAGAGTGAATGAGCAGTTCTTC
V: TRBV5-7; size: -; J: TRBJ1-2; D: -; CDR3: CASNLIGGAHGYTF; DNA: TGTGCCAGCAACCTAATCGGGGGGGCCCATGGCTACACCTTC
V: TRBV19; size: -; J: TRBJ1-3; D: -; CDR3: CAAGASGNTIYF; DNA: TGTGCCGCTGGGGCCTCTGGAAACACCATATATTTT